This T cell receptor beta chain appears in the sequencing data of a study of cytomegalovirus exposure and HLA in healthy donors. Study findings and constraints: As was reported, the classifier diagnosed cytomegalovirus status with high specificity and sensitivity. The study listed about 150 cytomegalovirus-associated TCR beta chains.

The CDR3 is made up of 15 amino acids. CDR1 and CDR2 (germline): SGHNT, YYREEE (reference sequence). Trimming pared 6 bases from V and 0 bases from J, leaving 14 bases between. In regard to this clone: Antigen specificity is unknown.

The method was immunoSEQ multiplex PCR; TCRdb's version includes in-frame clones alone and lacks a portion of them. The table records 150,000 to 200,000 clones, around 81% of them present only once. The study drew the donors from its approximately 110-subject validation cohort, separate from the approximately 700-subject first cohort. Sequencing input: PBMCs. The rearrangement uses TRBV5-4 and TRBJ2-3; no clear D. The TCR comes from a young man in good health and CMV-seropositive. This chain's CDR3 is CASTSRVSSTDTQYF. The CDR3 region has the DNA TGTGCCAGCACCTCCCGGGTCTCGAGCACAGATACGCAGTATTTT. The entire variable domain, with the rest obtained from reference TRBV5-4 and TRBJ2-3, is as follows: ETGVTQSPTHLIKTRGQQVTLRCSSQSGHNTVSWYQQALGQGPQFIFQYYREEENGRGNFPPRFSGLQFPNYSSELNVNALELDDSALYLCASTSRVSSTDTQYFGPGTRLTVL.